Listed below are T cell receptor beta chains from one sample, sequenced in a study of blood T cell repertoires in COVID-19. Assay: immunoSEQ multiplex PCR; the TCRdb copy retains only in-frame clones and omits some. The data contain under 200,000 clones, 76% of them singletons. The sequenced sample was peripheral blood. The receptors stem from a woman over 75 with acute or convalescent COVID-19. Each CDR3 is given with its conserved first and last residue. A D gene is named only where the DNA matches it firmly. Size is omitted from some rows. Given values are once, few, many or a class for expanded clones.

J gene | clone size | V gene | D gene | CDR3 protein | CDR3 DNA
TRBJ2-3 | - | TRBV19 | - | CASSSTSTAKPTDTQYF | TGTGCCAGTAGTTCGACCTCGACAGCAAAGCCCACAGATACGCAGTATTTT
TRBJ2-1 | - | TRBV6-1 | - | CASSELNYNEQFF | TGTGCCAGCAGTGAACTAAACTACAATGAGCAGTTCTTC
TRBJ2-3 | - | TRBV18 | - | CASSQTASTDTQYF | TGTGCCAGCTCACAGACAGCTAGCACAGATACGCAGTATTTT
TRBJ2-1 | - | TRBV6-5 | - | CASLYLTYNEQFF | TGTGCCAGCCTTTATTTAACCTACAATGAGCAGTTCTTC
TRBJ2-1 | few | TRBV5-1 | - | CASSLGQGAYNEQFF | TGCGCCAGCAGCTTGGGTCAGGGTGCCTACAATGAGCAGTTCTTC
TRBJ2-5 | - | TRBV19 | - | CASSIVGARVKTQYF | TGTGCCAGTAGTATAGTGGGTGCCAGGGTGAAGACCCAGTACTTC
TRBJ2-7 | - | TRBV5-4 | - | CASSSDTRGLYEQYF | TGTGCCAGCAGCTCCGACACCAGGGGCCTGTACGAGCAGTACTTC
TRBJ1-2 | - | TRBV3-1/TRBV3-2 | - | CASSPTDSYGYTF | TGTGCCAGCAGCCCTACCGACAGCTATGGCTACACCTTC
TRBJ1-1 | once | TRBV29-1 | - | CSVGRVPNTEAFF | TGCAGCGTTGGTCGCGTCCCCAACACTGAAGCTTTCTTT
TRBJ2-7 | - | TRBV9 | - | CASSPDSFDYEQYF | TGTGCCAGCAGCCCGGACAGCTTTGACTACGAGCAGTACTTC
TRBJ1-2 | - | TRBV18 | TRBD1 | CASSPEDRGDGYTF | TGTGCCAGCTCACCAGAGGACAGGGGAGACGGCTACACCTTC
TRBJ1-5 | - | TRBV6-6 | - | CASSYRSQGGNQPQHF | TGTGCCAGCAGTTACCGTTCACAGGGAGGCAATCAGCCCCAGCATTTT
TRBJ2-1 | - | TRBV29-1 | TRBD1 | CSGRKQGESYNEQFF | TGCAGCGGTAGAAAACAGGGGGAGTCCTACAATGAGCAGTTCTTC
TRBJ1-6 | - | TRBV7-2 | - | CASSLSWAVSSPLHF | TGTGCCAGCAGCTTATCCTGGGCAGTGAGTTCACCCCTCCACTTT
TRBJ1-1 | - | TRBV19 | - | CASSKGGGSFGTEAFF | TGTGCCAGTAGTAAAGGGGGAGGGTCATTTGGCACTGAAGCTTTCTTT
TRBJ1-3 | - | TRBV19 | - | CASSNPAGFGNTIYF | TGTGCCAGTAGTAACCCCGCCGGTTTTGGAAACACCATATATTTT
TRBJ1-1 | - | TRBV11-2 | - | CASSLDYSPPEAFF | TGTGCCAGCAGCTTAGATTATTCCCCTCCTGAAGCTTTCTTT
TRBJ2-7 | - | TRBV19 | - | CASSGEHEQYF | TGTGCCAGCTCAGGGGAGCACGAGCAGTACTTC
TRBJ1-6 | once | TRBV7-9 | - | CASSLDGFWGSPLHF | TGTGCCAGCAGCTTAGACGGGTTCTGGGGCTCACCCCTCCACTTT
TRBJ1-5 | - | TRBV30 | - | CAWSPGEGEPQHF | TGTGCCTGGAGTCCGGGGGAAGGAGAGCCCCAGCATTTT
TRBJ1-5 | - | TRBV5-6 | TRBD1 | CASSPNRGVEPQHF | TGTGCCAGCAGTCCCAACAGGGGGGTTGAGCCCCAGCATTTT
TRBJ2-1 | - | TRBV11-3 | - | CASSPHFTYEEQFF | TGTGCCAGCAGCCCCCATTTTACTTACGAGGAGCAGTTCTTC
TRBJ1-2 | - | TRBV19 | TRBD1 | CASSIVGQAQNYGYTF | TGTGCCAGTAGTATAGTTGGACAGGCACAGAACTATGGCTACACCTTC
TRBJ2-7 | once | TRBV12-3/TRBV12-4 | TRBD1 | CASSLGQGAEQYF | TGTGCCAGCAGTTTAGGGCAGGGGGCAGAGCAGTACTTC
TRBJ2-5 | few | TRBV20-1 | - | CSASRVKETQYF | TGCAGTGCTAGTCGGGTTAAAGAGACCCAGTACTTC
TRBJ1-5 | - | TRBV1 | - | CTSSQDSCPLDTARISNQPQHF | TGCACCAGCAGCCAAGATTCGTGCCCCCTGGACACCGCGAGAATCAGCAATCAGCCCCAGCATTTT
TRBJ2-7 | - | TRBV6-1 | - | CASSEHGEYEQYF | TGTGCCAGCAGTGAACACGGGGAATACGAGCAGTACTTC
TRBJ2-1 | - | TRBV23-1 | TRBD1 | CASSRVCLVGRGQGSNEQFF | TGCGCCAGCAGTCGGGTATGTCTTGTTGGGCGGGGACAGGGGTCTAATGAGCAGTTCTTC
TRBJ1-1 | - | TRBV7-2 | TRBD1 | CASSLEGTGGRVAFF | TGTGCCAGCAGCTTAGAAGGGACAGGAGGAAGAGTAGCTTTCTTT
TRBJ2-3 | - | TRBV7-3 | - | CASSLASPPDTQYF | TGTGCCAGCAGCTTGGCTAGTCCTCCAGATACGCAGTATTTT
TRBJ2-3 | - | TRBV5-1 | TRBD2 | CASSSGLAGGNTQYF | TGCGCCAGCAGCTCGGGACTAGCGGGGGGAAATACGCAGTATTTT
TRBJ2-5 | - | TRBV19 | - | CASSMSPGQGGETQYF | TGTGCCAGTAGTATGTCCCCCGGCCAGGGCGGAGAGACCCAGTACTTC
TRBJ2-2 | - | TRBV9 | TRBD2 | CASSVGVGGTGGELFF | TGTGCCAGCAGCGTAGGAGTGGGGGGGACCGGCGGGGAGCTGTTTTTT
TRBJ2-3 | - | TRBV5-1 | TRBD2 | CASSLAWGRGSTDTQYF | TGCGCCAGCAGCTTGGCCTGGGGGAGGGGAAGCACAGATACGCAGTATTTT
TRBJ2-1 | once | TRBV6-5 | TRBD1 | CASIPGTGRWNEQFF | TGTGCCAGCATCCCCGGGACAGGGAGATGGAATGAGCAGTTCTTC
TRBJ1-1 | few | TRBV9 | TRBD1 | CASSVQGAYTEAFF | TGTGCCAGCAGCGTACAGGGGGCGTACACTGAAGCTTTCTTT
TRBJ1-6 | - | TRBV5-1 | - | CASSLGQREGYSPLHF | TGCGCCAGCAGCTTGGGCCAGAGGGAAGGATATTCACCCCTCCACTTT
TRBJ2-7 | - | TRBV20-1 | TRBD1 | CSASPGTGSLEQYF | TGCAGTGCTAGTCCCGGGACAGGCTCTCTTGAGCAGTACTTC
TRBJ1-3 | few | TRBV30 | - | CASSPGHNSGNTIYF | TGTGCCTCATCCCCGGGACACAACTCTGGAAACACCATATATTTT
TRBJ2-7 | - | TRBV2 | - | CASKEDGNYEQYF | TGTGCCAGCAAGGAGGACGGTAACTACGAGCAGTACTTC
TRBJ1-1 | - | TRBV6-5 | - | CASTKTGNRREAFF | TGTGCCAGCACTAAAACAGGGAATCGAAGAGAAGCTTTCTTT
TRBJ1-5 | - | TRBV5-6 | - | CASSLLASSINQPQHF | TGTGCCAGCAGCTTGTTAGCCAGCTCAATCAATCAGCCCCAGCATTTT
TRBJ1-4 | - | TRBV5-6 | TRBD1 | CASSLFRDRAVGEKLFF | TGTGCCAGCAGCTTGTTTCGGGACAGGGCAGTGGGTGAAAAACTGTTTTTT
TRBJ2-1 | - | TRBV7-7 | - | CASSLGARPFVDEQFF | TGTGCTAGCAGCTTAGGAGCTAGACCGTTTGTCGATGAGCAGTTCTTC
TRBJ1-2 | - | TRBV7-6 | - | CASSLGTDNNFYGYTF | TGTGCCAGCAGCTTAGGGACAGATAATAACTTCTATGGCTACACCTTC
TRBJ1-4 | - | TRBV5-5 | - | CASSPPLSEYNEKLFF | TGTGCCAGCAGCCCTCCTCTCTCGGAGTATAATGAAAAACTGTTTTTT
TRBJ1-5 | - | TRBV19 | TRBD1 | CASSISVRQGGNQPQHF | TGTGCCAGTAGTATCTCGGTGAGACAGGGGGGCAATCAGCCCCAGCATTTT